The table lists the clone carrying this TCR beta chain with a count of one. This record belongs to a study of T cells in Graves' hyperthyroidism and ophthalmopathy. TCR beta CDR3 regions were amplified from RNA transcripts. During a first-round RT-PCR of the TCR CDR3, the HTBI primer set was used. One entry per CDR3 protein results from TCRdb running MiXCR on the multiplex PCR reads. The data show around 200,000 distinct CDR3 sequences, around 20% seen once. The V segment lost 8 bases and the J segment 3 bases; nucleotides outside the gene matches: 13. CDR3 length: 16 residues. Per the germline V gene, CDR1 is MNHEY and CDR2 is SMNVEV (reference sequence).

This sequence joins TRBV27 and TRBJ1-3; 7 bases fit TRBD1. The sequencing sample was made of blood. This clonotype was obtained from a man between 35 and 55 years old with Graves' hyperthyroidism. CDR3 in DNA: TGTGCCAGCCCCTCGGGACAGCTCATCTATGGAAACACCATATATTTT. Its translation is CASPSGQLIYGNTIYF.